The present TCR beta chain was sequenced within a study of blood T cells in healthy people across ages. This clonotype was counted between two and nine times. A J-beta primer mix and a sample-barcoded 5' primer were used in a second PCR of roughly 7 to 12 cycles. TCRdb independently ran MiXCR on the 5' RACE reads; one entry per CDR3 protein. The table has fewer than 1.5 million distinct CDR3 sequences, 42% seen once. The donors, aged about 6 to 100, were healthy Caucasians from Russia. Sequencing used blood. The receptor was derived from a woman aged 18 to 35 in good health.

DNA for the CDR3: TGCGCCAGCAGCTTGGGCGGGATAGCGGGAAACCTTTACGAGCAGTACTTC. Amino acids: CASSLGGIAGNLYEQYF. This chain joins TRBV5-1 and TRBJ2-7, with TRBD2 matching over 8 bases. V lost 0 bases to trimming and J lost 4 bases; unmatched junction nucleotides: 12. The CDR3 consists of 17 residues. Per the germline V gene, CDR1 is SGHRS and CDR2 is YFSETQ.